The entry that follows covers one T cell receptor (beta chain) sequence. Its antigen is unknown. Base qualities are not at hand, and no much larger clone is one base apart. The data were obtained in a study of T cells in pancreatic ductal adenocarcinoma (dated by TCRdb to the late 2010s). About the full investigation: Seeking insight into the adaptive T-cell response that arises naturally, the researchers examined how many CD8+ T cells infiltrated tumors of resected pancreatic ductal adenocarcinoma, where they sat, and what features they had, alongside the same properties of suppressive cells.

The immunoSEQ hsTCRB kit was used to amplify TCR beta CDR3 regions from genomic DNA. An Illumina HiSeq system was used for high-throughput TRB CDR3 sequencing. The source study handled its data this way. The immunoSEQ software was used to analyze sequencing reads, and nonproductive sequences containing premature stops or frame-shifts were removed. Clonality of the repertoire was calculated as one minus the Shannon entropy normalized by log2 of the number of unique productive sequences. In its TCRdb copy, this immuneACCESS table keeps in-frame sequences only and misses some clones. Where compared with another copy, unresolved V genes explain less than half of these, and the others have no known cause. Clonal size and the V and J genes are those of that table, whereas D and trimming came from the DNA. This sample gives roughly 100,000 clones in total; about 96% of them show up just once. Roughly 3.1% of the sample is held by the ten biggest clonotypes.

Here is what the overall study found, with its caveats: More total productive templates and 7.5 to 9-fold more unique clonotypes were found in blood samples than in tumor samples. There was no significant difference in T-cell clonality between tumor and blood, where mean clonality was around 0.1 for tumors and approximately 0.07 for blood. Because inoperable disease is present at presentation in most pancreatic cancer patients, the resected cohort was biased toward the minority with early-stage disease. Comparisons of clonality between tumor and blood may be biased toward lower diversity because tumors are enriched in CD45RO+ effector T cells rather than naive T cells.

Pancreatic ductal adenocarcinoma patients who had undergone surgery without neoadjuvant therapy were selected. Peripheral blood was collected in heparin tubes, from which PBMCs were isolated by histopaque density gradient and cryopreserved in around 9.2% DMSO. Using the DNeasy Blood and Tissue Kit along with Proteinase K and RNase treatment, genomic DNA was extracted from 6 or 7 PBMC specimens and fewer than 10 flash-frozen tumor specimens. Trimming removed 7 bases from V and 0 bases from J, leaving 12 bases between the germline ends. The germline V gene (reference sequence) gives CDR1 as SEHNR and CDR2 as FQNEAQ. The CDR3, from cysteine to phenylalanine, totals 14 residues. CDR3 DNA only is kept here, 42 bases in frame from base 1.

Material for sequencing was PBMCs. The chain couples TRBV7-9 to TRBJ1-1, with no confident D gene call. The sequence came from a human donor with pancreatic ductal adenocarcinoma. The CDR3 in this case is CASNSPPVNTEAFF. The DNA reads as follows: TGTGCCAGCAACTCCCCGCCGGTGAACACTGAAGCTTTCTTT. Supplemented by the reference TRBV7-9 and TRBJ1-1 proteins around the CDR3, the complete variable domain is DTGVSQNPRHKITKRGQNVTFRCDPISEHNRLYWYRQTLGQGPEFLTYFQNEAQLEKSRLLSDRFSAERPKGSFSTLEIQRTEQGDSAMYLCASNSPPVNTEAFFGQGTRLTVV.